The 28 T cell receptor beta chains below all came from one sample that was sequenced in a study of cytomegalovirus exposure and HLA in healthy donors (dated 2017 in TCRdb). Library preparation used the immunoSEQ multiplex PCR assay. The multiplex PCR relied on a mix of 60 forward primers for TCR Vbeta segments and 13 reverse primers for TCR Jbeta segments. TCRdb took over this immuneACCESS table, retaining in-frame rearrangements with V and J assigned. Such tables are incomplete; in checked studies, under half of the missing clones stem from an unresolved V gene, and the remainder is unexplained. The sample's records list over 80,000 clones. Around 5% of the sample is taken by the ten largest. The specimen was PBMCs. Every receptor here comes from a girl aged 10 to 17 in good health and CMV-seropositive.

The chain combines TRBV4-2 with TRBJ2-4; 14 bases match TRBD2. V shed 4 bases, J shed 5 bases, and the junction held 10 bases outside the gene matches. The germline V gene encodes CDR1 LGHNA and CDR2 YNFKEQ. This CDR3 contains 18 residues. DNA for the CDR3: TGTGCCAGCAGCCTCCAGGGGGGACTAGCGGGGGAAGAAAACATTCAGTACTTC. Translating it yields CASSLQGGLAGEENIQYF.

This chain uses TRBV7-2 with TRBJ1-1; D is ambiguous. This CDR3 is 15 amino acids long. Germline V gives CDR1 SGHTA, CDR2 FQGNSA. Trimming removed 5 bases at V and 2 bases at J, with 15 bases between. CDR3 coding DNA: TGTGCCAGCAGCACCCCCAATCGGGAAAACACTGAAGCTTTCTTT. Its translation: CASSTPNRENTEAFF.

The chain employs TRBV19 and TRBJ1-2; 7 positions agree with TRBD1. The CDR3 runs to 14 residues. Trimming at V came to 8 bases and at J to 6 bases, leaving 12 bases not matched to a gene. In germline, CDR1 is LNHDA, CDR2 SQIVND (reference sequence). The chain's CDR3 is CASGYPTGVNGYTF. The DNA for the CDR3 is TGTGCCAGTGGTTATCCCACAGGGGTGAATGGCTACACCTTC.

CDR3 DNA sequence: TGTGCCAGCAGTGATTGGGGGGGAGTTGGCACAGATACGCAGTATTTT. Amino acids: CASSDWGGVGTDTQYF. V is TRBV2 and J is TRBJ2-3; 7 nucleotides match TRBD2. Germline values: CDR1 SNHLY, CDR2 FYNNEI. This CDR3 region has 16 residues. J gave up 1 base and V 3 bases, and 7 bases lay outside the gene matches. The variable domain in full, completed from reference TRBV2 and TRBJ2-3, reads EPEVTQTPSHQVTQMGQEVILRCVPISNHLYFYWYRQILGQKVEFLVSFYNNEISEKSEIFDDQFSVERPDGSNFTLKIRSTKLEDSAMYFCASSDWGGVGTDTQYFGPGTRLTVL.

The chain combines TRBV28 with TRBJ2-5, with 11 bases lining up with TRBD2. The CDR3 sequence is 14 residues long. The germline CDR1 and CDR2 sequences are MDHEN and SYDVKM. The trim removed 8 bases at V and 5 bases at J, leaving 7 bases unmatched. The CDR3 protein is CASLAGGVPETQYF. CDR3 nucleotide sequence: TGTGCCAGCCTAGCGGGGGGTGTCCCGGAGACCCAGTACTTC.

V gene TRBV4-1 combines with J gene TRBJ1-1, with D possibly TRBD1 on 5 matching bases. Deletions cut 2 bases from V and 3 bases from J, with 10 bases between. Germline assignment: CDR1 MGHRA and CDR2 YSYEKL. This CDR3 is 14 amino acids long. The CDR3 loop reads CASSQKGFDTEAFF. The CDR3 bases are TGCGCCAGCAGCCAAAAGGGGTTTGACACTGAAGCTTTCTTT.

This rearrangement joins TRBV18 to TRBJ2-3; 7 nucleotides line up with TRBD1. The germline V gene encodes CDR1 KGHSH and CDR2 LQKENI. This CDR3 has 14 residues. Trimming at V came to 2 bases and at J to 5 bases, leaving 4 bases not matched to a gene. Here the CDR3 reads CASSPATGVDTQYF. CDR3 nucleotides: TGTGCCAGCTCACCAGCAACAGGGGTAGATACGCAGTATTTT.

The J gene is TRBJ1-5, the V gene TRBV18; 9 positions match TRBD1. Unmatched junction bases numbered 7, after V lost 6 bases and J lost 7 bases. CDR3 size: 14 residues. Germline assignment: CDR1 KGHSH and CDR2 LQKENI. This CDR3 is CASSTGGNPQPQHF. The DNA for the CDR3 is TGTGCCAGCTCCACAGGGGGCAATCCGCAGCCCCAGCATTTT.

V and J are TRBV5-1 and TRBJ2-7; maybe TRBD1 (6 bases). Germline lookup yields CDR1 SGHRS and CDR2 YFSETQ. The CDR3 runs 14 residues. Between the trimmed V and J ends, which lost 4 bases and 0 bases, there was a span of 11 bases. The CDR3 DNA sequence: TGCGCCAGCAGCCTTCAGGGGAGCTCCTACGAGCAGTACTTC. Translating gives CASSLQGSSYEQYF.

The genes are TRBV5-1 and TRBJ2-1; 11 bases line up with TRBD2. In germline, CDR1 is SGHRS, CDR2 YFSETQ. The CDR3 totals 16 residues. Trimming took 0 bases from V and 3 from J; bases not matched to a gene: 2. CDR3 loop: CASSLDLAGGYNEQFF. The CDR3 DNA sequence: TGCGCCAGCAGCTTGGACCTAGCGGGGGGCTACAATGAGCAGTTCTTC.

The chain uses TRBV6-5 and TRBJ1-5, with no clear D. Germline CDR1 reads MNHEY; CDR2 reads SVGAGI. CDR3 length equals 14 residues. V lost 5 bases and J lost 3, with 11 bases in between. The CDR3 region is CASSRGRSNQPQHF. CDR3 nucleotides: TGTGCCAGCAGTAGAGGGAGATCCAATCAGCCCCAGCATTTT.

Concerning this clone itself: The sample has other DNA sequences that encode this CDR3 too. V gene TRBV9 combines with J gene TRBJ1-1, with TRBD1 as a possible D gene (6 bases). V was clipped by 0 bases and J by 4 bases, with 7 bases between them. There are 13 residues in the CDR3. Per the germline V gene, CDR1 is SGDLS and CDR2 is YYNGEE. CDR3 sequence reads: CASSVEGGTEAFF. CDR3 DNA sequence: TGTGCCAGCAGCGTAGAAGGGGGCACTGAAGCTTTCTTT. Filled out from reference TRBV9 and TRBJ1-1, the complete variable domain reads DSGVTQTPKHLITATGQRVTLRCSPRSGDLSVYWYQQSLDQGLQFLIQYYNGEERAKGNILERFSAQQFPDLHSELNLSSLELGDSALYFCASSVEGGTEAFFGQGTRLTVV.

The V and J genes are TRBV11-3 and TRBJ2-7; 8 bases line up with TRBD2. The V gene end was trimmed by 7 bases and the J gene end by 6 bases; junction bases not matched to a gene: 5. Germline V gene lookup returns CDR1 SGHNT and CDR2 YENEEA. CDR3 size: 12 residues. CDR3: CASNREGSEQYV. The CDR3 nucleotides read TGTGCCAGCAACCGGGAGGGTTCCGAGCAGTACGTC.

The chain couples TRBV7-8 to TRBJ2-7; a weak D match, TRBD1 (6 bases). V was shortened by 5 bases and J by 3 bases, with 17 bases between the two germline ends. The length of the CDR3 is 15 residues. CDR1 and CDR2 (germline): SGHVS, FQNEAQ. Written as DNA, the CDR3 is TGTGCCAGCAGCCCCACCTATACAGGGATCTACGAGCAGTACGTC. As protein: CASSPTYTGIYEQYV.

The rearrangement joins TRBV5-1 to TRBJ1-1; TRBD1 might be the D (5 bases). CDR1 is SGHRS and CDR2 is YFSETQ in the germline V gene. This CDR3 spans 15 amino acids. Deletions cut 4 bases from V and 0 bases from J, with 13 bases between. For the CDR3, the DNA is TGCGCCAGCAGCCCCCAGGGCCAACTGAACACTGAAGCTTTCTTT. Translation: CASSPQGQLNTEAFF.

The chain is built from TRBV7-9 and TRBJ2-7, with TRBD1 matching over 8 bases. CDR1 and CDR2 (germline): SEHNR, FQNEAQ (reference sequence). The CDR3 totals 14 residues. The J segment lost 2 bases and the V segment lost 6 bases, leaving 6 bases of the junction unmatched. CDR3 sequence reads: CASSRGQGTYEQYV. DNA of the CDR3: TGTGCCAGCAGTCGCGGACAGGGCACCTACGAGCAGTACGTC.

The rearrangement joins TRBV5-1 to TRBJ1-6, with 7 bases lining up with TRBD1. CDR1 and CDR2 from the germline V gene are SGHRS and YFSETQ. Trimming removed 4 bases from V and 6 bases from J; junction bases left unmatched: 13. The CDR3 is made up of 17 amino acids. CDR3 in amino acids: CASSVAVDRNSNSPLHF. CDR3 sequence (DNA): TGCGCCAGCAGCGTGGCAGTGGACAGGAATAGTAATTCACCCCTCCACTTT.

This chain links TRBV5-3 with TRBJ2-2, with TRBD1 as a possible D gene (5 bases). TRBV5-3 is an ORF, and what it does is uncertain. The CDR3 spans 16 residues. V shed 6 bases and J shed 5 bases, with 20 bases lying between them. The CDR3: CARKRWAGMRTGELFF. The CDR3 DNA follows: TGTGCCAGAAAGAGGTGGGCAGGGATGAGGACCGGGGAGCTGTTTTTT.

The chain is built from TRBV7-9 and TRBJ1-5; TRBD1 matches 7 bases. The junction had 5 bases not matched to a gene; V was cut back by 5 bases and J by 4 bases. The germline CDR1 and CDR2 sequences are SEHNR and FQNEAQ (reference sequence). The CDR3 contains 14 residues. The CDR3 protein is CASSPRDSNQPQHF. Written as DNA, the CDR3 is TGTGCCAGCAGCCCACGGGACAGTAATCAGCCCCAGCATTTT. Variable domain in full (rest from reference TRBV7-9 and TRBJ1-5): DTGVSQNPRHKITKRGQNVTFRCDPISEHNRLYWYRQTLGQGPEFLTYFQNEAQLEKSRLLSDRFSAERPKGSFSTLEIQRTEQGDSAMYLCASSPRDSNQPQHFGDGTRLSIL.

The chain joins TRBV7-2 to TRBJ2-5; no definite D call. Trimming removed 1 base from V and 4 bases from J, with 7 bases in between. The CDR3 is 13 amino acids. CDR1 is SGHTA and CDR2 is FQGNSA in the germline V gene. In nucleotides, the CDR3 is TGTGCCAGCAGCTTAGGTGAGGCAGAGACCCAGTACTTC. This sequence encodes CASSLGEAETQYF.

V and J are TRBV4-3 and TRBJ2-5; no reliable D call. This CDR3 has 15 amino acids. Trimming cost V 1 base and J 1 base, with 10 bases left between them. Looked up from germline, CDR1 is LGHNA and CDR2 is YSLEER. This CDR3 reads CASSQGSGTQETQYF. As DNA, the CDR3 is TGCGCCAGCAGCCAAGGTTCAGGAACCCAAGAGACCCAGTACTTC.

The J gene is TRBJ2-3, the V gene TRBV6-5, with 9 nucleotides matching TRBD2. Germline loops: CDR1 MNHEY, CDR2 SVGAGI. The V and J ends lost 5 bases and 6 bases, in that order; junction bases with no gene match: 9. The CDR3 spans 15 residues. CDR3 in amino acids: CASSQSGGSMDTQYF. In DNA, the CDR3 is TGTGCCAGCAGTCAAAGCGGGGGGTCTATGGATACGCAGTATTTT.

The chain combines TRBV7-6 with TRBJ1-5; tentative D call: TRBD1 (6 bases). This CDR3 spans 16 amino acids. Per germline, CDR1 SGHVS and CDR2 FNYEAQ. V was cut by 5 bases and J by 2 bases, with 16 bases left in between. The CDR3 loop reads CASSRRGGFGNQPQHF. CDR3 DNA sequence: TGTGCCAGCAGCAGACGGGGGGGCTTTGGCAATCAGCCCCAGCATTTT.

The rearrangement joins TRBV5-4 to TRBJ1-1; D is perhaps TRBD1 (6 bases). The ends were cut back, 2 bases at V and 4 bases at J, with 18 bases in the middle. The germline gives CDR1 SGHNT, CDR2 YYREEE (reference sequence). The CDR3 extends over 16 amino acids. The CDR3 DNA follows: TGTGCCAGCAGCTTTGAGCCACAGGGCAGAGCCACTGAAGCTTTCTTT. Residues: CASSFEPQGRATEAFF.

The V call is TRBV4-1, the J call TRBJ1-3; 7 bases are a match to TRBD1. The V gene end was trimmed by 1 base and the J gene end by 0 bases; junction bases not matched to a gene: 6. The CDR3 has 17 amino acids. CDR1 and CDR2 (germline): MGHRA, YSYEKL. Written as DNA, the CDR3 is TGCGCCAGCAGCCAAGGACAGGGTGGGGCCTCTGGAAACACCATATATTTT. This translates into CASSQGQGGASGNTIYF.

The V gene is TRBV7-2, the J gene TRBJ1-5; 8 bases fit TRBD1. The CDR3 has 14 residues. With V trimmed by 5 bases and J by 4 bases, 4 bases remained unmatched. CDR1 is SGHTA and CDR2 is FQGNSA in the germline V gene. CDR3 protein: CASSTRQGNQPQHF. The CDR3 DNA reads as TGTGCCAGCAGCACCCGACAGGGGAATCAGCCCCAGCATTTT.

The rearrangement joins TRBV27 to TRBJ2-1; 12 bases match TRBD2. After removal of 6 bases from V and 4 bases from J, the junction contained 4 bases not matched to a gene. The CDR3 runs 15 residues. CDR1 MNHEY and CDR2 SMNVEV come from the germline V gene (reference sequence). CDR3 sequence reads: CASSQTSGGYNEQFF. CDR3 coding DNA: TGTGCCAGCAGCCAGACTAGCGGGGGTTACAATGAGCAGTTCTTC.

The chain combines TRBV6-6 with TRBJ2-2, with D tentatively TRBD1 (6 bases). CDR1 is MNHNY, CDR2 SVGAGI, per germline (reference sequence). The CDR3 extends over 15 amino acids. The V and J ends lost 2 bases and 9 bases respectively, with 16 bases between them. The CDR3 DNA follows: TGTGCCAGCAGTTACGGTACAGGGACGGCGTGGGAGCTGTTTTTT. Protein sequence: CASSYGTGTAWELFF.